This TCR beta chain originates from a study of neurological immune-mediated disorders. Points from the study as a whole: HTLV-1-associated myelopathy had the most TCR clonal expansion, whereas multiple sclerosis had the least (lower than in healthy controls).

The cDNA was generated by 5'RACE with 10-nucleotide random UMIs. Sequencing of 15-18 subjects in each run yielded over 170 million TCR-beta sequences. MiXCR was run by TCRdb on the 5' RACE reads, yielding one entry per CDR3 protein. The sample gives roughly 30,000 distinct CDR3 sequences, about 12% of which show up once; about 5.6% is in the top ten. CDR3 length: 13 residues. V lost 6 bases to trimming and J lost 5 bases; unmatched junction nucleotides: 6. The unsorted libraries had their origin in 2 million PBMCs stored at -80 C. This clonotype appeared many times. Its cognate antigen is unknown. The sequencing input was PBMCs. The TCR was taken from a woman aged 55-69 years in good health. This chain connects TRBV12-3 or TRBV12-4 to TRBJ1-1; 7 nucleotides agree with TRBD1. Here the CDR3 reads CASRLTGETEAFF. The CDR3 DNA follows: TGTGCCAGCAGGCTTACAGGGGAGACTGAAGCTTTCTTT.